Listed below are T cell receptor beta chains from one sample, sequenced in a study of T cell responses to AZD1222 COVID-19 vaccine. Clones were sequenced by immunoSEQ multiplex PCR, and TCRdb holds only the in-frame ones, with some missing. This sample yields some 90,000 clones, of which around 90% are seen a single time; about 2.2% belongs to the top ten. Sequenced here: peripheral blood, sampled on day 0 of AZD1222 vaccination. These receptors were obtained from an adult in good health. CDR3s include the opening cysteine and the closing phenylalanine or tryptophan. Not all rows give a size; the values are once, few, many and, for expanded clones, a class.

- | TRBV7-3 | CASSLTGQLSYNEQFF
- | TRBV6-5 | CASSYVGEKLFF
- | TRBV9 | CASCDSGRAADTQYF
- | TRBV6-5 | CASSYSRGNYGYTF
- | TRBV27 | CASRKGTESTEAFF
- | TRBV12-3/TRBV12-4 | CASSRTDPYEQYF
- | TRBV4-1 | CASSQDDRQGGPFFF
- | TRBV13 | CASSLSGLGGSYEQYF
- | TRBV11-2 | CASSLGHFLYTEAFF
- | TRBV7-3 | CASSSKGQRPDTQYF
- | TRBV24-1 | CATSDGQGSSTDTQYF
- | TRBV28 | CASSSIGGGLNQPQHF
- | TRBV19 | CASRDQGDQPQHF
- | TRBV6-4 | CASSDSTQGNTDTQYF
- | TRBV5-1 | CASSSGRKAGKDSYEQYF
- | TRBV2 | CASSGGQGANSGYGYTF
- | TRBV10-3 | CAITTSGGHPEQFF
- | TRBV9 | CASSVEGTADEAFF
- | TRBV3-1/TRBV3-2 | CASSQVGGTAYEQYF
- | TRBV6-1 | CASSEAGQGGSYEQYF
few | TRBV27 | CASSLPSGGSSPLHF
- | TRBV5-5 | CASSLGPGHYGYTF
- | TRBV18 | CASSLGAGGEQFF
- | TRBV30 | CASIGTNEKLFF
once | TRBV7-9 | CASTVRGHNSPLHF
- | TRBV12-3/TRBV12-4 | CASTGGVTQYF
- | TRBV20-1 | CSASEAPANNEQFF
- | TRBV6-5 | CASSWDRFREKLFF
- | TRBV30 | CAWTSTGNGGYTF
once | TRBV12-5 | CASGLVLDRSYEQYF
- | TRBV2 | CASTMTSGRAMSNEQFF
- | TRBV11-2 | CASSSIRDRTNGYTF
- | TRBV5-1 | CASSPRGGNQPQHF
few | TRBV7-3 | CASSSNGLAGAQYF
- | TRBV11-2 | CASSLAGTSYNEQFF
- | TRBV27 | CASSSGSYSYEQYF
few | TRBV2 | CASSESGLANDNEQFF
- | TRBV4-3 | CASSQAGAVTEAFF
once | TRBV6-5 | CASLTGTIGNYGYTF
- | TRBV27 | CASSSPFSNQPQHF